This TCR beta chain was profiled in a study of blood T cells in healthy people across ages. Through a sample-barcoded 5' primer and a J-beta primer mix, a second PCR was run for roughly 7 to 12 cycles. TCRdb analysed the 5' RACE reads with MiXCR anew, one entry per CDR3 protein. The data show over a million distinct CDR3 sequences, approximately 59% seen once. The V gene lost 5 bases and the J gene lost 7 bases, with 15 bases spanning the gap. Germline V gives CDR1 PRHDT, CDR2 FYEKMQ (reference sequence). The CDR3 sequence is 14 residues long. The specimen sequenced was blood. The chain recombines TRBV13 with TRBJ2-1; the D is unclear. This TCR was recovered from a man aged 18 to 29 in good health. CDR3 DNA sequence: TGTGCCAGCAGCCCCACCCTTAGCATGAATGAGCAGTTCTTC. Translating it yields CASSPTLSMNEQFF.